This is a list of T cell receptor beta chains from one sample in a study of T cell repertoires in cytomegalovirus infection. TCRdb reprocessed the reads via MiXCR and lists one record per CDR3 protein. This sample has 250,000 to 300,000 distinct CDR3 sequences; about 26% occur once, and the top ten carry about 14%. The material sequenced was PBMCs. The receptors derive from a human donor in good health (CMV status not recorded). Some clones in this sample may be carry-over from other donors' samples. Both conserved end residues are part of each CDR3. Fields, in order: CDR3 DNA, CDR3 protein, V gene, CDR3 length, clone size, J gene, D gene. The D gene is left open where the match is weak. A row's size may be missing; if present it is once, few, many or a size class.

TGTGCCAGCAGCCATGAGGTCTCTGGGGCCAACGTCCTGACTTTC	CASSHEVSGANVLTF	TRBV14	15	NA	TRBJ2-6	NA
TGTGCCAGCAGTTTTGCCCTGACAGATTCTAACACTGAAGCTTTCTTT	CASSFALTDSNTEAFF	TRBV12-3/TRBV12-4	16	NA	TRBJ1-1	NA
TGTGCCAGCAGTTTGGTCGGGGTGACCAGGAATACGCAGTATTTT	CASSLVGVTRNTQYF	TRBV28	15	NA	TRBJ2-3	NA
TGTGCCAGTACTCTGGGGGGCCTGAGCACAGATACGCAGTATTTT	CASTLGGLSTDTQYF	TRBV2	15	few	TRBJ2-3	NA
TGTGCCAGCAGCATTACAGGGTTCTCCTACGAGCAGTACTTC	CASSITGFSYEQYF	TRBV5-4	14	NA	TRBJ2-7	NA
TGCAGTGCTAGGCAGGGACTGAACACTGAAGCTTTCTTT	CSARQGLNTEAFF	TRBV20-1	13	few	TRBJ1-1	NA
TGTGCCAGCAGGCTAACCGTTCCGCTGGGAGAGGAGCAGTACTTC	CASRLTVPLGEEQYF	TRBV27	15	NA	TRBJ2-7	NA
TGTGCCAGCAATCGTAGGGGGGCTAACTATGGCTACACCTTC	CASNRRGANYGYTF	TRBV12-3/TRBV12-4	14	many	TRBJ1-2	NA
TGTGCCAGCAGTTTGTGGGGGCTATTGACAGATACGCAGTATTTT	CASSLWGLLTDTQYF	TRBV28	15	NA	TRBJ2-3	NA
TGTGCCAGCAGTGAACAGGAAGAGACCCAGTACTTC	CASSEQEETQYF	TRBV2	12	NA	TRBJ2-5	NA
TGCAGCGTTGAAGTGGTGCGCGCCTATGGCTACACCTTC	CSVEVVRAYGYTF	TRBV29-1	13	NA	TRBJ1-2	NA
TGTGCCAGCAGTTCTTGGGGGGCCCTCGGCACTGAAGCTTTCTTT	CASSSWGALGTEAFF	TRBV6-1	15	NA	TRBJ1-1	NA
TGTGCCAGCAGGACTATCAATCAGCCCCAGCATTTT	CASRTINQPQHF	TRBV6-2/TRBV6-3	12	few	TRBJ1-5	NA
TGTGCCAGCAGTATGGGCAGTACGGTCCGGTACGGTGGTGAGCAGTTCTTC	CASSMGSTVRYGGEQFF	TRBV6-4	17	few	TRBJ2-1	NA
TGTGCCAGCAGTTACACTCGGACAGGGAGCCCCTACGAGCAGTACTTC	CASSYTRTGSPYEQYF	TRBV6-5	16	many	TRBJ2-7	TRBD1
TGTGCCAGCACCTCCTCGGGACTAGCCTCCATGGGTTTC	CASTSSGLASMGF	TRBV28	13	NA	TRBJ2-7	TRBD2
TGTGCCACTAGGCGGGGGACTAGCGGCACAGATACGCAGTATTTT	CATRRGTSGTDTQYF	TRBV19	15	once	TRBJ2-3	TRBD2
TGTGCCAGCTCAATGACTCAGGGGGCGTACGAGCAGTACTTC	CASSMTQGAYEQYF	TRBV18	14	few	TRBJ2-7	TRBD1
TGTGCCAGCAGAACCGGGACAGGGATTCAGCCCCAGCATTTT	CASRTGTGIQPQHF	TRBV7-2	14	many	TRBJ1-5	TRBD1
TGCAGTGCTAGAGATTCGAGGGAGACCCAGTACTTC	CSARDSRETQYF	TRBV20-1	12	NA	TRBJ2-5	NA